This T cell receptor (beta chain) stems from a study of response to subunit inactivated influenza vaccine. This clonotype was detected a few times. TCRdb re-analysed the RT-PCR reads in MiXCR, keeping a single row per CDR3 protein. This table holds about 540,000 distinct CDR3 sequences, less than 25% found once. CDR1 and CDR2 (germline): SGHDT, YYEEEE. J was trimmed by 2 bases and V by 1 base; bases with no gene match: 8. There are 17 residues in the CDR3. These records were also assigned to another study, of T cells expressing NK-cell markers. That work contributes: In generating TCR beta cDNA, 5'RACE template switching with UMIs was used. Most of the eight sequenced donors were classified as HCMV-seropositive, and one was classified as seronegative.

This rearrangement joins TRBV5-6 to TRBJ2-3; 9 nucleotides align to TRBD1. Sequences were derived from CD4+ T cells sorted from PBMCs, sampled roughly 13 days after vaccination. This clonotype was sampled from a man aged 50 to 59 who received an inactivated influenza vaccine. The CDR3 protein is CASSLYAGTGNTDTQYF. DNA for the CDR3: TGTGCCAGCAGCTTGTATGCCGGGACAGGGAACACAGATACGCAGTATTTT.